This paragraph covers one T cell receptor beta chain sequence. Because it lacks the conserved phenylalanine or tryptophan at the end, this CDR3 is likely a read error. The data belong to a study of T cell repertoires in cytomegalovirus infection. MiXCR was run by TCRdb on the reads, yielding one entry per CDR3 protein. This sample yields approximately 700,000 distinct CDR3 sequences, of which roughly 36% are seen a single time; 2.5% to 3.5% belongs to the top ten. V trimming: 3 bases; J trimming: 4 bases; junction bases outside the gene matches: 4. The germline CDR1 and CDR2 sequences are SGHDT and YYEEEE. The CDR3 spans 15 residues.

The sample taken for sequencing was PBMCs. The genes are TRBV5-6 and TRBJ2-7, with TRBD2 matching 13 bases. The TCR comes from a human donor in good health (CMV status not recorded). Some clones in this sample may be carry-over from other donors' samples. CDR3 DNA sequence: TGTGCCAGCAGCTCCCCGGGACTAGCGGGATACGAGCAGTACTGC. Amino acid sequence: CASSSPGLAGYEQYC.